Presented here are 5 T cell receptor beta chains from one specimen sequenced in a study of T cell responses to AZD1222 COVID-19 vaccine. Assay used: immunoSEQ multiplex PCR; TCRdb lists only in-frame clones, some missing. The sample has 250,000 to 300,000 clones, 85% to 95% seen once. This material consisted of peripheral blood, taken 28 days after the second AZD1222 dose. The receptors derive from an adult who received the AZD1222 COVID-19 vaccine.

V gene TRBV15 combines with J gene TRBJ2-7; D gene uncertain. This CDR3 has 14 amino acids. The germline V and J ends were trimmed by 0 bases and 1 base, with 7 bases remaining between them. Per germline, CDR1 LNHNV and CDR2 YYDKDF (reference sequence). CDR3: CATSRDVASYEQYF. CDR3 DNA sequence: TGTGCCACCAGCAGAGATGTGGCGTCCTACGAGCAGTACTTC.

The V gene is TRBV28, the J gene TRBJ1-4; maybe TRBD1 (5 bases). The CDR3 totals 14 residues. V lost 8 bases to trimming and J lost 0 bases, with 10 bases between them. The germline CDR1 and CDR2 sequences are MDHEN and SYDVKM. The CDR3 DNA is TGTGCCAGCGCCCCCAGGGCAACTAATGAAAAACTGTTTTTT. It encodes CASAPRATNEKLFF.

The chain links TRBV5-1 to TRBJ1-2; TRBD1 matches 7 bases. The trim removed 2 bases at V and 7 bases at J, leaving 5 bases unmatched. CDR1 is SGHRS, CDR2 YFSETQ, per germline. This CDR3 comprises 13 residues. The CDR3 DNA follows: TGCGCCAGCAGCTTTGGCGACAGGGTTGGCTACACCTTC. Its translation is CASSFGDRVGYTF.

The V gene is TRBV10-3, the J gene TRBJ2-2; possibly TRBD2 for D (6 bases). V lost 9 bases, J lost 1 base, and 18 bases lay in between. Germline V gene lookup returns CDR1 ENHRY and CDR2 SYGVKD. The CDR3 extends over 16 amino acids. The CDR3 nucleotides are TGTGCCATTCCCCGGGAGTCTCTAGGGAACACCGGGGAGCTGTTTTTT. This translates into CAIPRESLGNTGELFF.

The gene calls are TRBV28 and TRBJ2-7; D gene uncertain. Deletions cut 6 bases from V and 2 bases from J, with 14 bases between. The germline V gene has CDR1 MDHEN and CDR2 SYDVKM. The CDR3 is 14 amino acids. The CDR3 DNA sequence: TGTGCCAGCAGGACCGGGTCTTTCACCTACGAGCAGTACTTC. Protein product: CASRTGSFTYEQYF.